These 2 T cell receptor beta chains share one sample of origin, sequenced in a study of cytomegalovirus exposure and HLA in healthy donors. The method was immunoSEQ multiplex PCR; TCRdb's version includes in-frame clones alone and lacks a portion of them. The sample records 110,000 to 150,000 clones, approximately 94% being singletons. The sample was PBMCs. These receptors were collected from a man younger than 30 in good health and CMV-seropositive.

V is TRBV6-5 and J is TRBJ2-5; 10 bases are shared with TRBD1. The CDR3 is 15 residues long. Germline CDR1 MNHEY, CDR2 SVGAGI. V was pared by 6 bases and J by 5 bases, with 9 bases of the junction left unmatched. The CDR3 here is CASRPRQGATETQYF. As DNA, the CDR3 is TGTGCCAGCAGGCCCCGACAGGGGGCAACGGAGACCCAGTACTTC.

The chain links TRBV6-5 to TRBJ2-1; TRBD2 agrees at 7 bases. V gave up 6 bases and J gave up 6 bases; unmatched junction bases: 5. The CDR3 sequence is 13 residues long. Germline CDR1 and CDR2: MNHEY and SVGAGI. CDR3 in amino acids: CASRGEGLNEQFF. CDR3 coding DNA: TGTGCCAGCAGAGGGGAGGGCCTCAATGAGCAGTTCTTC.